This record covers a single T cell receptor beta chain. Its cognate antigen is unknown. Using a J-beta primer mix together with a sample-barcoded 5' primer, a second PCR was run for about 7 to 12 cycles. MiXCR, applied by TCRdb to the 5' RACE reads, yields one record per CDR3 protein. The table lists 1.5 million to 2 million distinct CDR3 sequences, 30% to 40% of them singletons, with 23% in the top ten. These data are taken from a study of blood T cells in healthy people across ages. Study conclusions and caveats: Naive CD4+ cells and diversity were both higher in long-lived donors than in aged donors.

Source material: blood. The TCR comes from a human donor in good health.

CDR3 protein: CAINRADTEAFF. The CDR3 DNA follows: TGTGCCATCAATCGGGCTGACACTGAAGCTTTCTTT. The V and J genes are TRBV15 and TRBJ1-1, with D hard to call. V lost 10 bases, J lost 3 bases, and 12 bases lay in between. The CDR3 totals 12 residues. CDR1 LNHNV and CDR2 YYDKDF come from the germline V gene (reference sequence).